A selection of T cell receptor beta chains follows, all from one sample in a study of CD8+ T cells in alopecia areata. The repertoire was sequenced with immunoSEQ multiplex PCR; TCRdb's copy has only in-frame clones and lacks some. The repertoire holds 110,000 or so clones, with 58% as singletons. The sequenced sample was CD8+ T cells sorted from blood, obtained at week 4, from a patient treated with tofacitinib. Receptors were obtained from a human donor with alopecia areata. CDR3s include the opening cysteine and the closing phenylalanine or tryptophan. The D gene is left open where the match is weak.

d_gene,v_gene,j_gene,CDR3aa
.,TRBV9,TRBJ1-1,CASSVAPSAGGVGEAFF
.,TRBV30,TRBJ2-3,CAWSRVATDTQYF
.,TRBV2,TRBJ1-2,CASDDYGYTF
.,TRBV7-2,TRBJ2-1,CASREDGYNEQFF
.,TRBV2,TRBJ1-5,CASSETGSNQPQHF
TRBD1,TRBV11-2,TRBJ1-2,CASSLATGRYTF
.,TRBV29-1,TRBJ2-1,CSAEADEQFF
TRBD2,TRBV11-2,TRBJ2-3,CASASLAGEVTQYF
.,TRBV7-9,TRBJ1-1,CASSLGAKAEAFF
TRBD1,TRBV7-9,TRBJ1-5,CASSLGDSSNQPQHF
TRBD1,TRBV7-9,TRBJ2-1,CASSSGQGAYNEQFF
.,TRBV7-2,TRBJ1-4,CASSLWNVQEKLFF
.,TRBV30,TRBJ1-1,CAWGAIENTEAFF
TRBD1,TRBV15,TRBJ1-2,CATATGMNYGYTF
TRBD1,TRBV30,TRBJ1-2,CAWFWTGGLGYTF
TRBD1,TRBV29-1,TRBJ2-3,CSALVLDRGTDTQYF
.,TRBV30,TRBJ1-5,CAWSPGQRDQPQHF
.,TRBV30,TRBJ2-1,CAWRRGQGEQFF
.,TRBV4-1,TRBJ1-2,CASSPNEGIEGGYTF
.,TRBV28,TRBJ2-7,CASSSPPRQAYEQYF
TRBD1,TRBV29-1,TRBJ1-2,CSVAAGTAYGYTF
.,TRBV4-2,TRBJ1-4,CASSQNINEKLFF
TRBD1,TRBV29-1,TRBJ2-7,CSVWTGDTEPAYEQYF
.,TRBV27,TRBJ2-6,CASSSQGVGANVLTF
TRBD1,TRBV29-1,TRBJ1-2,CSTYLGQVIGGYTF
TRBD1,TRBV28,TRBJ2-2,CASRPLGDRANTGELFF
.,TRBV6-5,TRBJ2-2,CASTGGSGELFF
.,TRBV6-5,TRBJ2-2,CASSYRTTGELFF
TRBD2,TRBV19,TRBJ2-5,CASSILLAGEQETQYF
TRBD2,TRBV13,TRBJ2-2,CASSLADSGDTGELFF
TRBD1,TRBV2,TRBJ2-2,CASSAFGTGGLSGELFF
.,TRBV23-1,TRBJ1-6,CASSLGEATPSSPLHF
TRBD1,TRBV28,TRBJ2-7,CASTPGTGSYEQYF
.,TRBV7-8,TRBJ2-1,CASSLGEVYSYNEQFF
.,TRBV23-1,TRBJ2-1,CASSQSGGPINEQFF
.,TRBV30,TRBJ1-1,CAIRPFRMNTEAFF
TRBD1,TRBV30,TRBJ2-5,CAWEKARQGEETQYF
TRBD1,TRBV7-2,TRBJ2-1,CASSLTGANEQFF
TRBD2,TRBV2,TRBJ2-1,CASSGGLAGGNEQFF
.,TRBV29-1,TRBJ1-1,CSLWRGGTEAFF
.,TRBV19,TRBJ1-2,CAVLTGPGNGYTF
TRBD2,TRBV6-1,TRBJ2-1,CASSELTSGDYNEQFF
.,TRBV4-1,TRBJ2-5,CASSHDQETQYF
.,TRBV29-1,TRBJ1-2,CSVEDLNYGYTF
.,TRBV27,TRBJ2-1,CASRNGGYNEQFF
.,TRBV25-1,TRBJ2-1,CASSERVGGFSEQFF
TRBD1,TRBV13,TRBJ2-7,CASSSLGQGVSYEQYF
.,TRBV29-1,TRBJ1-1,CSVPDNEAFF
TRBD1,TRBV29-1,TRBJ2-7,CSVPGQDSYEQYF
.,TRBV13,TRBJ2-1,CASSWDPLGRAYNEQFF
TRBD1,TRBV30,TRBJ2-7,CAWDGQGYEQYF
TRBD1,TRBV2,TRBJ2-5,CASSEAGRGRVETQYF
.,TRBV28,TRBJ2-3,CASSLPPIPRTDTQYF